The T cell receptor (beta chain) described here comes from a study of siplizumab effects on memory and regulatory T cells. Between the trimmed V and J ends, which lost 2 bases and 5 bases, there was a span of 15 bases. In germline, CDR1 is MNHEY, CDR2 SVGAGI. The CDR3 has 15 residues. Sequencing used immunoSEQ multiplex PCR; TCRdb keeps in-frame clones, though not all of them. The table lists around 120,000 clones, roughly 94% of them singletons. The chain uses TRBV6-5 and TRBJ1-1, with a tentative D call TRBD1 (5 bases). The sequencing input was non-Treg CD4+ T cells sorted from blood. This clonotype was sampled from a human donor in good health. The CDR3 is CASSYHREGRTEAFF. The CDR3 DNA follows: TGTGCCAGCAGTTACCATCGGGAGGGGAGGACTGAAGCTTTCTTT.